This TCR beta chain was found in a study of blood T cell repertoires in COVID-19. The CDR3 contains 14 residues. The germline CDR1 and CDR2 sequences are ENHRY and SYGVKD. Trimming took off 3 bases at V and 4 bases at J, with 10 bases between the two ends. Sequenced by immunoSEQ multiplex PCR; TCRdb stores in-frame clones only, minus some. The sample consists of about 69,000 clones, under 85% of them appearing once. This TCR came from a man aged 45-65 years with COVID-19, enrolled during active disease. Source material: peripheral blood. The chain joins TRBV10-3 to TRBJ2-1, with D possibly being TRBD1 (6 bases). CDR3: CAISDGQPYNEQFF. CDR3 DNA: TGTGCCATCAGTGATGGACAGCCGTACAATGAGCAGTTCTTC.